These 17 T cell receptor beta chains originate from one sample sequenced in a study of T cells in tuberculosis. Assay: immunoSEQ multiplex PCR; the TCRdb copy retains only in-frame clones and omits some. The data show 40,000 to 45,000 clones, over 90% seen once. Input material: PBMCs. These receptor sequences come from a donor aged 5-35 years with latent tuberculosis or without tuberculosis infection.

This clone has just one count. CDR3 protein: CASSLLAGGLETQYF. CDR3 DNA: TGTGCCAGCAGCTTATTAGCAGGGGGTTTGGAGACCCAGTACTTC. V usage is TRBV7-6 and J usage is TRBJ2-5; 7 positions agree with TRBD1. This CDR3 has 15 amino acids. J lost 5 bases, V lost 2 bases, and 8 bases had no gene match. Germline-derived CDR1 and CDR2 are SGHVS and FNYEAQ.

V usage is TRBV7-6 and J usage is TRBJ1-3; a possible D gene is TRBD1 (5 bases). V was shortened by 5 bases and J by 1 base, with 18 bases between the two germline ends. Germline-derived CDR1 and CDR2 are SGHVS and FNYEAQ. CDR3 length: 17 amino acids. CDR3 coding DNA: TGTGCCAGCAGCGCCCGCCTGACGGGGGGATCTGGAAACACCATATATTTT. It yields the protein CASSARLTGGSGNTIYF.

This chain connects TRBV2 to TRBJ2-7; 9 positions match TRBD1. This CDR3 contains 13 residues. From germline, CDR1 is SNHLY and CDR2 FYNNEI. After removal of 8 bases from V and 6 bases from J, the junction contained 8 bases not matched to a gene. Here the CDR3 reads CASGGQGMGEQYF. The CDR3 nucleotides are TGTGCCAGCGGAGGACAGGGGATGGGCGAGCAGTACTTC.

In this sample, this clone turned up once. V and J are TRBV10-3 and TRBJ2-3; 13 nucleotides agree with TRBD2. The ends lost 11 bases at V and 2 bases at J; junction bases unmatched: 4. There are 14 residues in the CDR3. CDR1 and CDR2 from the germline V gene are ENHRY and SYGVKD. The CDR3, as DNA: TGTGCCGGGACTAGCGGGGACCTCACAGATACGCAGTATTTT. Its protein product is CAGTSGDLTDTQYF.

The rearrangement links TRBV11-1 to TRBJ1-1; perhaps TRBD1 as D (5 bases). CDR1 is SGHAT, CDR2 FQDESV, per germline (reference sequence). V was shortened by 1 base and J by 2 bases, with 8 bases between the two germline ends. This CDR3 comprises 14 residues. The CDR3 coding sequence is TGTGCCAGCAGCTTAGAAGGGGCCAACACTGAAGCTTTCTTT. It codes for CASSLEGANTEAFF.

The rearrangement links TRBV18 to TRBJ1-2, with 8 bases fitting TRBD1. CDR3 size: 14 residues. CDR1 KGHSH and CDR2 LQKENI come from the germline V gene. J lost 5 bases, V lost 3 bases, and 5 bases had no gene match. The CDR3 DNA reads TGTGCCAGCTCACCCCAACAGGGGGGGTATGGCTACACCTTC. Amino acids: CASSPQQGGYGYTF.

This chain links TRBV21-1 with TRBJ1-1; no DNA check was done on the table's D call, TRBD1. TRBV21-1 is designated a pseudogene. There are 15 residues in the CDR3. CDR3 loop: CASSIPRDRDTEAFF. The CDR3, as DNA: TGTGCCAGCAGCATCCCCCGGGACAGGGACACTGAAGCTTTCTTT.

The chain combines TRBV4-1 with TRBJ2-1; 13 bases line up with TRBD2. CDR3 length equals 21 residues. V shed 1 base, J shed 0 bases, and the junction held 12 bases outside the gene matches. In germline, CDR1 is MGHRA, CDR2 YSYEKL. The CDR3 bases are TGCGCCAGCAGCCAAGGCCGACTAGCGGGGGGCCAGGACGTCTCCTACAATGAGCAGTTCTTC. Its protein is CASSQGRLAGGQDVSYNEQFF.

The J gene is TRBJ1-1, the V gene TRBV5-1, with 9 bases fitting TRBD1. CDR1 is SGHRS and CDR2 is YFSETQ in the germline V gene. The CDR3 runs 14 residues. Germline trimming cut 4 bases from V and 5 bases from J; bases unmatched to any gene: 6. CDR3: CASSLRQGGTEAFF. Here the CDR3 DNA reads TGCGCCAGCAGCCTTAGACAGGGGGGGACTGAAGCTTTCTTT.

The CDR3 bases are TGTGCCAGCTCCATGACAGGGGTAGAGGATGGCTACACCTTC. Protein sequence: CASSMTGVEDGYTF. This chain uses TRBV21-1 with TRBJ1-2; TRBD1, the table's D call, was not compared with the DNA. TRBV21-1 is an annotated pseudogene. The length of the CDR3 is 14 residues.

This clone was detected only once. The chain has TRBV25-1 and TRBJ2-6; weak D call: TRBD2 (5 bases). Trimming removed 10 bases from V and 12 bases from J, with 25 bases in between. CDR3 length equals 15 residues. CDR1 MGHDK and CDR2 SYGVNS come from the germline V gene. The CDR3 region is CATWGAEPRYGVLTF. CDR3 nucleotides: TGTGCCACCTGGGGAGCGGAGCCCCGGTACGGCGTCCTGACTTTC.

This chain connects TRBV19 to TRBJ1-5; possibly TRBD1 for D (6 bases). Germline assignment: CDR1 LNHDA and CDR2 SQIVND (reference sequence). The CDR3 runs 15 residues. Trimming removed 6 bases at V and 1 base at J, with 13 bases between. The DNA of the CDR3 is TGTGCCAGTAGGTTTACACAGGGAAGCAATCAGCCCCAGCATTTT. It codes for CASRFTQGSNQPQHF.

The genes are TRBV27 and TRBJ2-5, with 8 bases aligning to TRBD2. The CDR3 totals 15 residues. The V gene's germline CDR1 is MNHEY and CDR2 SMNVEV (reference sequence). V dropped 3 bases and J dropped 4; count of bases not matched to a gene: 7. CDR3 in amino acids: CASSFGGTSGETQYF. The CDR3 coding sequence is TGTGCCAGCAGTTTCGGCGGGACTAGTGGAGAGACCCAGTACTTC.

The chain uses TRBV10-3 and TRBJ2-3, with 7 nucleotides matching TRBD2. Per the germline V gene, CDR1 is ENHRY and CDR2 is SYGVKD. J was trimmed by 6 bases and V by 8 bases; bases with no gene match: 5. CDR3 length equals 12 residues. The CDR3 nucleotides read TGTGCCATCCGGCGGGAGTCGGATACGCAGTATTTT. This encodes CAIRRESDTQYF.

CDR3 sequence: CASRDSGMDEQYF. The CDR3 DNA is TGCGCCAGTCGAGACAGTGGGATGGACGAGCAGTACTTC. The V call is TRBV5-1, the J call TRBJ2-7, with D tentatively TRBD1 (5 bases). The CDR3 spans 13 residues. Trimming shortened V by 8 bases and J by 5 bases, and 17 bases separated the two germline ends. Looked up from germline, CDR1 is SGHRS and CDR2 is YFSETQ. The whole variable domain, filled in from reference TRBV5-1 and TRBJ2-7, reads KAGVTQTPRYLIKTRGQQVTLSCSPISGHRSVSWYQQTPGQGLQFLFEYFSETQRNKGNFPGRFSGRQFSNSRSEMNVSTLELGDSALYLCASRDSGMDEQYFGPGTRLTVT.

The CDR3 protein is CASSFGNNYGYTF. In nucleotides, the CDR3 is TGCGCCAGCAGCTTCGGGAATAACTATGGCTACACCTTC. V gene TRBV5-1 combines with J gene TRBJ1-2; D ambiguous. V lost 2 bases to trimming and J lost 1 base, with 6 bases between them. The CDR3 totals 13 residues. Germline V gene data show CDR1 as SGHRS and CDR2 as YFSETQ.

The table lists this clone with a count of one. This chain uses TRBV19 with TRBJ1-1; TRBD1 is a possible D gene (6 bases). Trimming cost V 1 base and J 0 bases, with 15 bases left between them. Germline values: CDR1 LNHDA, CDR2 SQIVND (reference sequence). This CDR3 region has 17 residues. This CDR3 reads CASSIAGGAAVNTEAFF. DNA of the CDR3: TGTGCCAGTAGTATAGCGGGGGGCGCCGCGGTGAACACTGAAGCTTTCTTT.